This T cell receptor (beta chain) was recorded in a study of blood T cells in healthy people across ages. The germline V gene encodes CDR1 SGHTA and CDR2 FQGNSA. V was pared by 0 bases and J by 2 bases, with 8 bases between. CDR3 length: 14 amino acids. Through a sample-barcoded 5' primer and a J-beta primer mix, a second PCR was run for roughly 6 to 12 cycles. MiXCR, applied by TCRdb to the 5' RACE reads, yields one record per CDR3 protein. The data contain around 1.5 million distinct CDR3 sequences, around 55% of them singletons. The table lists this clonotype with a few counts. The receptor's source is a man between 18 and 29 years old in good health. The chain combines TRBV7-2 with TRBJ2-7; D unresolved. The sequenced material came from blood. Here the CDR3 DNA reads TGTGCCAGCAGCTTAGCGGGCAAGACCTACGAGCAGTACTTC. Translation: CASSLAGKTYEQYF. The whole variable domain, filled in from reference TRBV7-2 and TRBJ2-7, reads GAGVSQSPSNKVTEKGKDVELRCDPISGHTALYWYRQSLGQGLEFLIYFQGNSAPDKSGLPSDRFSAERTGGSVSTLTIQRTQQEDSAVYLCASSLAGKTYEQYFGPGTRLTVT.